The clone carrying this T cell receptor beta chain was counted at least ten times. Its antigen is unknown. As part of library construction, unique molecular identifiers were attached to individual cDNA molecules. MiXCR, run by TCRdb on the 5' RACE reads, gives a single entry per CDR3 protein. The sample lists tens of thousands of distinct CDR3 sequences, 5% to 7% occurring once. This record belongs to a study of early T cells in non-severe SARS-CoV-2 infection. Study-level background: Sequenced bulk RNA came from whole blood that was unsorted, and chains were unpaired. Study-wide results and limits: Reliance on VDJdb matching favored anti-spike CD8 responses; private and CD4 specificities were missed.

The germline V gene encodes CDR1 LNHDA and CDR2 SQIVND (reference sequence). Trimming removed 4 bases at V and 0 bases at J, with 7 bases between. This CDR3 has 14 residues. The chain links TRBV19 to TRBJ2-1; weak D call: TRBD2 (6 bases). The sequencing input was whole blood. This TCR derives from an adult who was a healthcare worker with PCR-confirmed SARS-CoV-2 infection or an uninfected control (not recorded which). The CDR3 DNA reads TGTGCCAGTAGTAGGCGGGACTCCTACAATGAGCAGTTCTTC. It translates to CASSRRDSYNEQFF.